This T cell receptor beta chain was sequenced for a study of CD8 T cells in ankylosing spondylitis. Only a few counts were recorded for this clonotype. TCRdb reprocessed the 5' RACE reads with MiXCR, giving one entry per CDR3 protein. The table includes 200,000 to 250,000 distinct CDR3 sequences, 32% detected once. Germline V lookup: CDR1 DFQATT, CDR2 SNEGSKA (reference sequence). The CDR3 is 14 amino acids. V dropped 5 bases and J dropped 1 base, with 13 bases sitting between them. What was sequenced was blood, either unsorted or a sorted T cell fraction (not recorded which). This receptor was taken from a male donor with ankylosing spondylitis or in good health (not recorded which). The chain carries TRBV20-1 and TRBJ2-3; D tentatively reads TRBD1 or TRBD2 (5 bases each). DNA for the CDR3: TGCAGTGCTTCCCGGGACGGACGCACAGATACGCAGTATTTT. Encoded protein: CSASRDGRTDTQYF.